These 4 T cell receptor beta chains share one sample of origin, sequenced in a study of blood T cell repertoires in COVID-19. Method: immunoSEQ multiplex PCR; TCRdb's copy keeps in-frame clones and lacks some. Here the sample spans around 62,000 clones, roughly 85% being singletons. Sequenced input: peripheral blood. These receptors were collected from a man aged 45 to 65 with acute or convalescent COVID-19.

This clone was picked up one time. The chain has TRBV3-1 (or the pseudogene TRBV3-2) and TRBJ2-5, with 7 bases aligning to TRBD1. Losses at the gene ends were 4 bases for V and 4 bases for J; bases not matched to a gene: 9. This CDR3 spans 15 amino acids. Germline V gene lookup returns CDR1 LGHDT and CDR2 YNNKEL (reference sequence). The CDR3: CASSPPLQGRETQYF. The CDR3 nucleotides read TGTGCCAGCAGCCCCCCCCTACAGGGGCGAGAGACCCAGTACTTC.

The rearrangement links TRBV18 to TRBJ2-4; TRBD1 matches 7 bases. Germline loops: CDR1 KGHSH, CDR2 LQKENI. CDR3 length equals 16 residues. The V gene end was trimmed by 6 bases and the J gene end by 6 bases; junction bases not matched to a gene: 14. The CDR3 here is CASSPNPTGTGNIQYF. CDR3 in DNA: TGTGCCAGCTCCCCCAACCCGACAGGGACGGGAAACATTCAGTACTTC. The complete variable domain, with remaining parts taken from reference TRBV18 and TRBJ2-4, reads NAGVMQNPRHLVRRRGQEARLRCSPMKGHSHVYWYRQLPEEGLKFMVYLQKENIIDESGMPKERFSAEFPKEGPSILRIQQVVRGDSAAYFCASSPNPTGTGNIQYFGAGTRLSVL.

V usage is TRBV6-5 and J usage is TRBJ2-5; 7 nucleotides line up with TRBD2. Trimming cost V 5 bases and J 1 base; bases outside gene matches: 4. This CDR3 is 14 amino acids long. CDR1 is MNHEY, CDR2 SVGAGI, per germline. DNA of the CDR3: TGTGCCAGCAGTAGCCCTAGCGGCCAAGAGACCCAGTACTTC. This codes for CASSSPSGQETQYF.

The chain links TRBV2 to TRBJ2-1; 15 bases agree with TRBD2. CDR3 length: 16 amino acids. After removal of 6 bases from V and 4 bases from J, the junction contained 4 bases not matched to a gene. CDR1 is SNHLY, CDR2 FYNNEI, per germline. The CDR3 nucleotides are TGTGCCAGCAGAGGGACTAGCGGGGGGTGGTACAATGAGCAGTTCTTC. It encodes CASRGTSGGWYNEQFF. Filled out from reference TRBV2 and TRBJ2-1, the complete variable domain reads EPEVTQTPSHQVTQMGQEVILRCVPISNHLYFYWYRQILGQKVEFLVSFYNNEISEKSEIFDDQFSVERPDGSNFTLKIRSTKLEDSAMYFCASRGTSGGWYNEQFFGPGTRLTVL.